Listed below are T cell receptor beta chains from one sample, sequenced in a study of T cell repertoires in cytomegalovirus infection. No antigens are known for them. TCRdb reprocessed the reads with MiXCR, giving one entry per CDR3 protein. Counted here are some 800,000 distinct CDR3 sequences, under 35% occurring once; the ten biggest clones make up 13%. Specimen: cultured CD8+ T cells from PBMCs, collected from culture after CMV antigen stimulation. These receptors were obtained from a human donor in good health (CMV status not recorded). Some clones in this sample may be carry-over from other donors' samples. CDR3s include the opening cysteine and the closing phenylalanine or tryptophan. Fields, in order: CDR3 DNA, CDR3 protein, J gene, D gene, clone size, V gene. The D gene is left open where the match is weak. Only some rows state a clone size, as once, few, many or a class for expanded clones.

CDR3 DNA: TGCAGCGTTGAAGATCTTGGGACACACACTGAAGCTTTCTTT; CDR3 protein: CSVEDLGTHTEAFF; J gene: TRBJ1-1; D gene: .; clone size: few; V gene: TRBV29-1
CDR3 DNA: TGTGCCAGCAGCTTACGGTGGGATGGGCAGGACCGACAAGAGACCCAGTACTTC; CDR3 protein: CASSLRWDGQDRQETQYF; J gene: TRBJ2-5; D gene: .; clone size: many; V gene: TRBV7-9
CDR3 DNA: TGCGCCAGCAGTGATGGGGGGTGGCAGCCCCAGCATTTT; CDR3 protein: CASSDGGWQPQHF; J gene: TRBJ1-5; D gene: .; clone size: many; V gene: TRBV10-2
CDR3 DNA: TGTGCCAGCAGTGAGACAGGGGGCGTTTCACCCCTCCACTTT; CDR3 protein: CASSETGGVSPLHF; J gene: TRBJ1-6; D gene: TRBD1; clone size: .; V gene: TRBV2
CDR3 DNA: TGTGCCAGCAGACCATTCGTGGACAGGGCGGGGACTGAAGCTTTCTTT; CDR3 protein: CASRPFVDRAGTEAFF; J gene: TRBJ1-1; D gene: TRBD1; clone size: few; V gene: TRBV7-6
CDR3 DNA: TGTGCCAGCAGCTTTCCAAGACAGGGAATGGTGGGTATCGAGCAGTACTTC; CDR3 protein: CASSFPRQGMVGIEQYF; J gene: TRBJ2-7; D gene: TRBD1; clone size: .; V gene: TRBV7-2
CDR3 DNA: TGTGCCAGCAGCTGGGCAGGCGGCAATCAGCCCCAGCATTTT; CDR3 protein: CASSWAGGNQPQHF; J gene: TRBJ1-5; D gene: .; clone size: few; V gene: TRBV7-6
CDR3 DNA: TGTGCCACCAGCACGACAGGGTATGAGCAGTACTTC; CDR3 protein: CATSTTGYEQYF; J gene: TRBJ2-7; D gene: TRBD1; clone size: .; V gene: TRBV15
CDR3 DNA: TGTGCCAGCAGCTTAGCTTCCTATAATTCACCCCTCCACTTT; CDR3 protein: CASSLASYNSPLHF; J gene: TRBJ1-6; D gene: .; clone size: many; V gene: TRBV7-9
CDR3 DNA: TGTGCCAGCAGTTACTCGCGGTATCGGGGAGGCGATGAGCAGTTCTTC; CDR3 protein: CASSYSRYRGGDEQFF; J gene: TRBJ2-1; D gene: .; clone size: .; V gene: TRBV6-2/TRBV6-3
CDR3 DNA: TGTGCCAGCAGCCAAGATTCAGGGGCCCGAGAGACCCAGTACTTC; CDR3 protein: CASSQDSGARETQYF; J gene: TRBJ2-5; D gene: .; clone size: .; V gene: TRBV3-1
CDR3 DNA: TGTGCCAGCAGCTTAGTTGGGTCCTCGGGGTTCGGCAATCAGCCCCAGCATTTT; CDR3 protein: CASSLVGSSGFGNQPQHF; J gene: TRBJ1-5; D gene: .; clone size: few; V gene: TRBV11-3
CDR3 DNA: TGTGCCAGCAGCTGGGACAGGGACGGAAACACCATATATTTT; CDR3 protein: CASSWDRDGNTIYF; J gene: TRBJ1-3; D gene: TRBD1; clone size: few; V gene: TRBV7-9
CDR3 DNA: TGTGCCAGCAGCCCCAGGGGTGGCCGCTCCTACAATGAGCAGTTCTTC; CDR3 protein: CASSPRGGRSYNEQFF; J gene: TRBJ2-1; D gene: .; clone size: few; V gene: TRBV7-9
CDR3 DNA: TGCGCCAGCAGCCAAGATGGGGGCTCGGCAGCCATTCAGTACTTC; CDR3 protein: CASSQDGGSAAIQYF; J gene: TRBJ2-4; D gene: .; clone size: .; V gene: TRBV4-3
CDR3 DNA: TGTGCCAGCAGTTTTGACGCAACTAATGAAAAACTGTTTTTT; CDR3 protein: CASSFDATNEKLFF; J gene: TRBJ1-4; D gene: .; clone size: .; V gene: TRBV28
CDR3 DNA: TGTGCCAGCAGCCCACAGGGAGGCGCCAGTTCACCCCTCCACTTT; CDR3 protein: CASSPQGGASSPLHF; J gene: TRBJ1-6; D gene: .; clone size: .; V gene: TRBV5-6
CDR3 DNA: TGTGCCAGCAGCTTTGGTATCTACACTGAAGCTTTCTTT; CDR3 protein: CASSFGIYTEAFF; J gene: TRBJ1-1; D gene: .; clone size: .; V gene: TRBV5-6
CDR3 DNA: TGTGCCACCAGCGCCCGGACCCTCAATGAGCAGTTCTTC; CDR3 protein: CATSARTLNEQFF; J gene: TRBJ2-1; D gene: .; clone size: few; V gene: TRBV15
CDR3 DNA: TGTGCCAGCAGCCAAATTTTAGATTTAGATACGCAGTATTTT; CDR3 protein: CASSQILDLDTQYF; J gene: TRBJ2-3; D gene: .; clone size: .; V gene: TRBV3-1
CDR3 DNA: TGTGCCAGCAGTTACTCGCTCTTCCCGGACAGGGGAAACACCGGGGAGCTGTTTTTT; CDR3 protein: CASSYSLFPDRGNTGELFF; J gene: TRBJ2-2; D gene: TRBD1; clone size: few; V gene: TRBV6-2/TRBV6-3
CDR3 DNA: TGCGCCAGCAGCCACCTGACAGGGAGTGGGTACACAGATACGCAGTATTTT; CDR3 protein: CASSHLTGSGYTDTQYF; J gene: TRBJ2-3; D gene: TRBD1; clone size: .; V gene: TRBV4-3
CDR3 DNA: TGTGCCAGCAGTGCCCGGACTAGCGGGAGTTACAATGAGCAGTTCTTC; CDR3 protein: CASSARTSGSYNEQFF; J gene: TRBJ2-1; D gene: TRBD2; clone size: .; V gene: TRBV6-4
CDR3 DNA: TGTGCCAGCAGCTTAGCTGGGGGTCGGGGCTACACCTTC; CDR3 protein: CASSLAGGRGYTF; J gene: TRBJ1-2; D gene: .; clone size: many; V gene: TRBV7-6
CDR3 DNA: TGTGCCAGCAGTTCTCGGTGGGGCCAGGGTGAAGCTTTCTTT; CDR3 protein: CASSSRWGQGEAFF; J gene: TRBJ1-1; D gene: .; clone size: once; V gene: TRBV27
CDR3 DNA: TGTGCCATACTGGGGGGGACCTCCTACAATGAGCAGTTCTTC; CDR3 protein: CAILGGTSYNEQFF; J gene: TRBJ2-1; D gene: TRBD2; clone size: .; V gene: TRBV7-9
CDR3 DNA: TGTGCCAGCAGCAATTCAGACAGGTCCTACGAGCAGTACTTC; CDR3 protein: CASSNSDRSYEQYF; J gene: TRBJ2-7; D gene: .; clone size: once; V gene: TRBV28
CDR3 DNA: TGTGCCAGCTCACCAGTCGGGTACACTGAAGCTTTCTTT; CDR3 protein: CASSPVGYTEAFF; J gene: TRBJ1-1; D gene: .; clone size: .; V gene: TRBV18
CDR3 DNA: TGTGCCAGCAGTCTTCCTGACACAGGGCCCCTAATCTACAATGAGCAGTTCTTC; CDR3 protein: CASSLPDTGPLIYNEQFF; J gene: TRBJ2-1; D gene: .; clone size: many; V gene: TRBV28
CDR3 DNA: TGCGCCAGCAGTAGGGGACAGGGTCTCGAGCAGTACTTC; CDR3 protein: CASSRGQGLEQYF; J gene: TRBJ2-7; D gene: TRBD1; clone size: .; V gene: TRBV10-2
CDR3 DNA: TGTGCCAGCAGTTCAATTACAGGGAACTATGGCTACACCTTC; CDR3 protein: CASSSITGNYGYTF; J gene: TRBJ1-2; D gene: .; clone size: .; V gene: TRBV12-3/TRBV12-4
CDR3 DNA: TGTGCCAGCGATCGGGGACGGCGCGAGACCCAGTACTTC; CDR3 protein: CASDRGRRETQYF; J gene: TRBJ2-5; D gene: .; clone size: .; V gene: TRBV6-2/TRBV6-3
CDR3 DNA: TGTGCCAGCACCGATAGCCCTTTCCAAGAGACCCAGTACTTC; CDR3 protein: CASTDSPFQETQYF; J gene: TRBJ2-5; D gene: .; clone size: few; V gene: TRBV27
CDR3 DNA: TGCGCCAGCAGCCAAGATCGGACGGAATACACCTATAATTCACCCCTCCACTTT; CDR3 protein: CASSQDRTEYTYNSPLHF; J gene: TRBJ1-6; D gene: .; clone size: .; V gene: TRBV4-3
CDR3 DNA: TGTGCCAGCAGCTTAGCGTTAGCAAAGAAAAAAGAGACCCAGTACTTC; CDR3 protein: CASSLALAKKKETQYF; J gene: TRBJ2-5; D gene: .; clone size: few; V gene: TRBV7-9
CDR3 DNA: TGTGCCAGCAGTTACGGGGCCCCGGGGGCCAATGAGCAGTTCTTC; CDR3 protein: CASSYGAPGANEQFF; J gene: TRBJ2-1; D gene: .; clone size: few; V gene: TRBV6-2/TRBV6-3
CDR3 DNA: TGTGCCAGCAGGCTAACAGGGGACCATGGCTACACCTTC; CDR3 protein: CASRLTGDHGYTF; J gene: TRBJ1-2; D gene: TRBD1; clone size: .; V gene: TRBV14